A selection of T cell receptor beta chains follows, all from one sample in a study of T cells in localized non-small cell lung cancer. Here immunoSEQ multiplex PCR was the method, and the copy in TCRdb shows in-frame clones only, minus some. The sample lists 1,500 or so clones, about 22% occurring once. The source material was normal lung tissue next to the tumor, sampled before any cancer treatment. These receptor sequences come from an older male donor with stage III squamous cell lung carcinoma. CDR3s include the opening cysteine and the closing phenylalanine or tryptophan. Each record gives: V gene, J gene, D gene, clone size, CDR3 protein, CDR3 DNA. D genes are given only for firm matches. Clone size, where shown, is once, few, many, or a class for clones that have expanded.

V: TRBV12-5
J: TRBJ1-2
D: .
size: .
CDR3: CASGLDPLAGYTF
DNA: TGTGCTAGTGGTTTGGACCCACTGGCGGGCTACACCTTC

V: TRBV11-3
J: TRBJ1-1
D: .
size: medium-sized
CDR3: CASSQSWRLGTEAFF
DNA: TGTGCCAGCAGCCAATCGTGGCGGCTGGGCACTGAAGCTTTCTTT

V: TRBV11-3
J: TRBJ2-5
D: TRBD1
size: medium-sized
CDR3: CASSLSQGAGETQYF
DNA: TGTGCCAGCAGCCTGAGTCAGGGGGCGGGAGAGACCCAGTACTTC

V: TRBV11-3
J: TRBJ2-7
D: TRBD2
size: few
CDR3: CASSALAGGSYEQYF
DNA: TGTGCCAGCAGCGCCCTGGCGGGAGGATCCTACGAGCAGTACTTC

V: TRBV28
J: TRBJ1-3
D: .
size: .
CDR3: CASRLGGSGNTIYF
DNA: TGTGCCAGCCGACTCGGGGGGAGTGGAAACACCATATATTTT

V: TRBV29-1
J: TRBJ2-7
D: TRBD1
size: .
CDR3: CSVAGTGAWEQYF
DNA: TGCAGCGTTGCCGGGACAGGGGCATGGGAGCAGTACTTC

V: TRBV6-8
J: TRBJ2-2
D: TRBD2
size: .
CDR3: CASSYLTSGSTGELFF
DNA: TGTGCCAGCAGTTACCTCACTAGCGGGAGCACCGGGGAGCTGTTTTTT

V: TRBV19
J: TRBJ1-5
D: .
size: few
CDR3: CASSISGRQPQHF
DNA: TGTGCCAGTAGTATCTCAGGGAGGCAGCCCCAGCATTTT

V: TRBV11-3
J: TRBJ2-1
D: TRBD2
size: medium-sized
CDR3: CASKSQKGREKDNEQFF
DNA: TGTGCCAGCAAATCACAAAAGGGGCGGGAGAAGGATAATGAGCAGTTCTTC

V: TRBV25-1
J: TRBJ1-1
D: .
size: large
CDR3: CASSMGNTEAFF
DNA: TGTGCCAGCAGTATGGGGAATACTGAAGCTTTCTTT

V: TRBV11-3
J: TRBJ1-3
D: .
size: large
CDR3: CASSTWQGGGNTIYF
DNA: TGTGCCAGCAGCACGTGGCAGGGAGGTGGAAACACCATATATTTT

V: TRBV29-1
J: TRBJ2-2
D: .
size: .
CDR3: CSVEDRAGELFF
DNA: TGCAGCGTTGAAGATAGGGCCGGGGAGCTGTTTTTT

V: TRBV18
J: TRBJ2-5
D: TRBD1
size: few
CDR3: CASSPRGRETQYF
DNA: TGTGCCAGCTCACCCAGGGGGCGGGAGACCCAGTACTTC

V: TRBV28
J: TRBJ2-4
D: TRBD2
size: few
CDR3: CASSFLAGAKNIQYF
DNA: TGTGCCAGCAGTTTCCTAGCGGGAGCCAAAAACATTCAGTACTTC

V: TRBV11-3
J: TRBJ2-5
D: TRBD1
size: medium-sized
CDR3: CASSLGQGEYQETQYF
DNA: TGTGCCAGCAGCTTAGGTCAGGGGGAGTACCAAGAGACCCAGTACTTC

V: TRBV6-8
J: TRBJ1-2
D: .
size: .
CDR3: CATSRGEGTNYGYTF
DNA: TGTGCCACCTCACGGGGGGAGGGGACCAACTATGGCTACACCTTC

V: TRBV28
J: TRBJ1-4
D: TRBD1
size: medium-sized
CDR3: CASSSTTGNESIEKLFF
DNA: TGTGCCAGCAGTTCCACGACAGGGAATGAGAGCATTGAAAAACTGTTTTTT

V: TRBV5-1
J: TRBJ2-5
D: .
size: .
CDR3: CASSQGVTSQETQYF
DNA: TGCGCCAGCAGCCAAGGAGTAACTAGTCAAGAGACCCAGTACTTC

V: TRBV9
J: TRBJ1-5
D: .
size: few
CDR3: CASRIRTGQPQHF
DNA: TGTGCCAGCAGGATTCGGACGGGCCAGCCCCAGCATTTT

V: TRBV9
J: TRBJ2-7
D: TRBD2
size: few
CDR3: CASSVGAGGPYEQYF
DNA: TGTGCCAGCAGCGTAGGGGCGGGAGGGCCCTACGAGCAGTACTTC

V: TRBV9
J: TRBJ2-7
D: .
size: few
CDR3: CASNDGVTGYEQYF
DNA: TGTGCCAGCAACGACGGAGTAACCGGGTACGAGCAGTACTTC

V: TRBV19
J: TRBJ1-3
D: .
size: .
CDR3: CASSILGTFSGNTIYF
DNA: TGTGCCAGTAGTATTCTCGGGACCTTCTCTGGAAACACCATATATTTT

V: TRBV9
J: TRBJ2-2
D: TRBD1
size: few
CDR3: CASSATGGGTGELFF
DNA: TGTGCCAGCAGCGCCACAGGGGGCGGAACCGGGGAGCTGTTTTTT

V: TRBV11-3
J: TRBJ2-7
D: TRBD1
size: medium-sized
CDR3: CASSLIRDRDEQYF
DNA: TGTGCCAGCAGCTTGATCAGGGACAGGGACGAGCAGTACTTC

V: TRBV6-8
J: TRBJ2-1
D: TRBD2
size: few
CDR3: CASRTVSGDYNEQFF
DNA: TGTGCCAGCAGAACAGTTAGCGGGGATTACAATGAGCAGTTCTTC

V: TRBV9
J: TRBJ2-6
D: TRBD1
size: few
CDR3: CASRRLTGSMSGANVLTF
DNA: TGTGCCAGCAGGCGACTGACAGGGTCCATGTCTGGGGCCAACGTCCTGACTTTC

V: TRBV11-3
J: TRBJ2-7
D: .
size: few
CDR3: CASSPGAGPAYEQYF
DNA: TGTGCCAGCAGCCCTGGGGCAGGGCCGGCCTACGAGCAGTACTTC

V: TRBV2
J: TRBJ2-7
D: TRBD2
size: few
CDR3: CASSLTSGSEQYF
DNA: TGTGCCAGCAGTCTGACTAGCGGGAGCGAGCAGTACTTC

V: TRBV11-3
J: TRBJ2-7
D: TRBD2
size: large
CDR3: CASSHSATSGRGEQYF
DNA: TGTGCCAGCAGCCACTCAGCGACTAGCGGGAGGGGCGAGCAGTACTTC

V: TRBV28
J: TRBJ2-1
D: .
size: once
CDR3: CASQFDRNNYNEQFF
DNA: TGTGCCAGCCAATTCGACAGAAATAACTACAATGAGCAGTTCTTC

V: TRBV7-2
J: TRBJ2-1
D: .
size: .
CDR3: CASSFSSYNEQFF
DNA: TGTGCCAGCAGCTTTTCCAGTTACAATGAGCAGTTCTTC

V: TRBV9
J: TRBJ2-7
D: TRBD1
size: .
CDR3: CASSLAGGGDEQYF
DNA: TGTGCCAGCAGCTTAGCAGGGGGCGGCGACGAGCAGTACTTC

V: TRBV12-5
J: TRBJ1-1
D: TRBD1
size: once
CDR3: CASGLVQGYVVNTEAFF
DNA: TGTGCTAGTGGTTTGGTACAGGGGTATGTGGTGAACACTGAAGCTTTCTTT

V: TRBV5-1
J: TRBJ2-1
D: .
size: .
CDR3: CASSKIAGSSYNEQFF
DNA: TGCGCCAGCAGCAAGATCGCTGGAAGCTCCTACAATGAGCAGTTCTTC

V: TRBV15
J: TRBJ1-1
D: .
size: medium-sized
CDR3: CARSKGAMNTEAFF
DNA: TGTGCCAGAAGCAAAGGGGCTATGAACACTGAAGCTTTCTTT

V: TRBV28
J: TRBJ1-5
D: .
size: few
CDR3: CASSQSDKIDQPQHF
DNA: TGTGCCAGCAGTCAATCTGACAAAATAGATCAGCCCCAGCATTTT

V: TRBV7-1
J: TRBJ1-3
D: .
size: few
CDR3: CASSGERGSSGNTIYF
DNA: TGTGCCAGCAGCGGAGAACGGGGAAGCTCTGGAAACACCATATATTTT

V: TRBV9
J: TRBJ2-7
D: TRBD1
size: .
CDR3: CASSDDRDEQYF
DNA: TGTGCCAGCAGCGACGACAGGGATGAGCAGTACTTC

V: TRBV9
J: TRBJ2-1
D: .
size: medium-sized
CDR3: CASSFRSKGQAEQFF
DNA: TGTGCCAGCAGCTTCCGATCTAAGGGCCAGGCTGAGCAGTTCTTC

V: TRBV6-8
J: TRBJ1-1
D: .
size: large
CDR3: CASSYSGGQEAFF
DNA: TGTGCCAGCAGTTACTCGGGCGGTCAGGAAGCTTTCTTT

V: TRBV11-3
J: TRBJ1-5
D: .
size: .
CDR3: CASSPRDSNQPQHF
DNA: TGTGCCAGCAGCCCTAGGGATAGCAATCAGCCCCAGCATTTT

V: TRBV11-3
J: TRBJ2-2
D: .
size: .
CDR3: CASSLGLDTGELFF
DNA: TGTGCCAGCAGCTTAGGTCTGGACACCGGGGAGCTGTTTTTT

V: TRBV28
J: TRBJ2-1
D: .
size: .
CDR3: CASSRGSSYNEQFF
DNA: TGTGCCAGCAGTCGTGGGAGCTCCTACAATGAGCAGTTCTTC

V: TRBV9
J: TRBJ1-5
D: TRBD1
size: few
CDR3: CASSVGDSLNQPQHF
DNA: TGTGCCAGCAGCGTAGGGGACAGTCTCAATCAGCCCCAGCATTTT

V: TRBV28
J: TRBJ2-7
D: .
size: few
CDR3: CASQNEGFQNYEQYF
DNA: TGTGCCAGCCAAAACGAGGGTTTTCAAAACTACGAGCAGTACTTC

V: TRBV5-1
J: TRBJ2-6
D: .
size: once
CDR3: CASSLEVQGTGANVLTF
DNA: TGCGCCAGCAGCTTGGAGGTTCAGGGGACTGGGGCCAACGTCCTGACTTTC

V: TRBV4-1
J: TRBJ1-5
D: .
size: medium-sized
CDR3: CASSRNPLASGGQPQHF
DNA: TGCGCCAGCAGCCGAAACCCCCTGGCGAGTGGTGGGCAGCCCCAGCATTTT

V: TRBV19
J: TRBJ1-1
D: .
size: large
CDR3: CASSIDLENTEAFF
DNA: TGTGCCAGTAGTATAGACTTGGAGAACACTGAAGCTTTCTTT

V: TRBV6-8
J: TRBJ2-6
D: .
size: .
CDR3: CASSYTQGANVLTF
DNA: TGTGCCAGCAGTTACACGCAGGGGGCCAACGTCCTGACTTTC

V: TRBV9
J: TRBJ2-3
D: .
size: few
CDR3: CASSVGGGRADTQYF
DNA: TGTGCCAGCAGCGTAGGAGGAGGAAGAGCAGATACGCAGTATTTT